This is a list of T cell receptor beta chains from one sample in a study of identical twins' blood T cells. TCRdb fed the 5' RACE reads into MiXCR, producing one record per CDR3 protein. This sample yields roughly 340,000 distinct CDR3 sequences, of which about 28% are seen a single time; 6% to 7% belongs to the top ten. The source material was PBMCs. These receptor sequences come from a woman between 18 and 55 years old in good health. Each CDR3 is given with its conserved first and last residue. The D gene is left open where the match is weak. Part of the rows lack a size; the others show once, few, many or a class for expanded clones.

.,TRBJ1-5,TRBV6-2/TRBV6-3,15,.,CASSSTPLYGQPQHF,TGTGCCAGCAGTTCAACTCCTTTGTACGGTCAGCCCCAGCATTTT
TRBD2,TRBJ2-1,TRBV20-1,13,.,CSARLAGAHEQFF,TGCAGTGCCAGACTAGCGGGAGCCCATGAGCAGTTCTTC
.,TRBJ2-3,TRBV5-1,15,.,CASSLERDITDTQYF,TGCGCCAGCAGCTTGGAGCGGGACATCACAGATACGCAGTATTTT
.,TRBJ2-1,TRBV18,12,.,CASHDGGTEQFF,TGTGCCAGTCACGACGGAGGCACTGAGCAGTTCTTC
.,TRBJ2-1,TRBV9,13,many,CASSVVSSDEQFF,TGTGCCAGCAGCGTAGTTAGTAGCGATGAGCAGTTCTTC
.,TRBJ2-7,TRBV9,15,few,CASSVEYTPSYEQYF,TGTGCCAGCAGCGTAGAATACACGCCCTCCTACGAGCAGTACTTC
TRBD1,TRBJ1-1,TRBV5-1,12,many,CASSPTGIPAFF,TGCGCCAGCAGCCCGACAGGGATACCGGCTTTCTTT
.,TRBJ1-1,TRBV11-2,15,few,CASSPWGGKGTEAFF,TGTGCCAGCAGTCCCTGGGGGGGGAAAGGTACTGAAGCTTTCTTT
.,TRBJ1-1,TRBV7-9,15,few,CASSLGTQVPTEAFF,TGTGCCAGCAGCTTAGGTACACAGGTCCCCACTGAAGCTTTCTTT
TRBD1,TRBJ2-2,TRBV6-6,15,.,CASSGQAASTGELFF,TGTGCCAGCAGTGGACAGGCAGCGAGCACCGGGGAACTGTTTTTT
TRBD2,TRBJ2-2,TRBV7-8,15,.,CASRTLAGRTGELFF,TGTGCCAGCAGGACCCTAGCGGGACGGACCGGGGAGCTGTTTTTT
.,TRBJ1-2,TRBV20-1,13,many,CSARQGSNYGYTF,TGCAGTGCTAGACAGGGTAGCAACTATGGCTACACCTTC
TRBD1,TRBJ1-2,TRBV20-1,13,many,CSATGQGNYGYTF,TGCAGTGCTACCGGACAGGGAAACTATGGCTACACCTTC
TRBD2,TRBJ2-7,TRBV2,13,.,CASIGDAGVEQYF,TGTGCCAGCATAGGAGACGCGGGGGTCGAGCAGTACTTC
.,TRBJ1-3,TRBV7-2,14,.,CASSAGPSGNTIYF,TGTGCCAGCAGCGCCGGCCCCTCTGGAAACACCATATATTTT
.,TRBJ2-3,TRBV10-3,12,.,CAVTGLTDTQYF,TGTGCCGTAACGGGGCTTACAGATACGCAGTATTTT
.,TRBJ1-1,TRBV19,14,few,CASSLTAGGTEAFF,TGTGCCAGTAGTCTCACAGCGGGAGGGACTGAAGCTTTCTTT
.,TRBJ1-5,TRBV14,16,.,CASSQEAGISNQPQHF,TGTGCCAGCAGCCAAGAAGCCGGAATTAGCAATCAGCCCCAGCATTTT
.,TRBJ1-6,TRBV7-9,14,few,CASSQDSLNSPLHF,TGTGCCAGCAGCCAAGACAGTCTTAATTCACCCCTCCACTTT
TRBD1,TRBJ1-2,TRBV2,16,few,CASSSARGPDDDGYTF,TGTGCCAGCAGTTCCGCCAGGGGGCCAGATGATGATGGCTACACCTTC
.,TRBJ2-5,TRBV12-3/TRBV12-4,14,few,CASSSNRDLETQYF,TGTGCCAGCAGTTCCAACAGGGACCTGGAGACCCAGTACTTC
TRBD1,TRBJ2-3,TRBV6-1,16,.,CASSGRQGIITDTQYF,TGTGCCAGCAGTGGTAGACAGGGGATTATCACAGATACGCAGTATTTT
.,TRBJ2-1,TRBV20-1,12,.,CSASDGPNEQFF,TGCAGTGCTAGCGACGGCCCCAATGAGCAGTTCTTC
.,TRBJ2-1,TRBV29-1,11,.,CSVEDGWKQFF,TGCAGCGTTGAAGATGGGTGGAAGCAGTTCTTC
TRBD1,TRBJ1-1,TRBV7-2,16,.,CASSFGTGLGDTEAFF,TGTGCCAGCAGCTTCGGGACAGGGTTGGGGGACACTGAAGCTTTCTTT
.,TRBJ2-2,TRBV14,15,few,CASSQFTFGTGELFF,TGTGCCAGCAGCCAATTCACCTTCGGGACCGGGGAGCTGTTTTTT
.,TRBJ2-5,TRBV7-2,14,.,CASRDLTAQETQYF,TGTGCCAGCAGGGACCTCACAGCCCAAGAGACCCAGTACTTC
.,TRBJ2-7,TRBV27,13,few,CASSLSDRLEQYF,TGTGCCAGCAGTTTATCCGACAGGCTCGAGCAGTACTTC
TRBD1,TRBJ2-7,TRBV20-1,14,few,CSAWDSPNSYEQYF,TGCAGTGCTTGGGACAGTCCTAACTCCTACGAGCAGTACTTC
TRBD1,TRBJ1-1,TRBV29-1,13,many,CSVQNRGLAEAFF,TGCAGCGTTCAGAACAGGGGTCTGGCTGAAGCTTTCTTT
TRBD1,TRBJ1-2,TRBV5-1,15,few,CASSPRQQGHYGYTF,TGCGCCAGCAGCCCGCGGCAACAGGGGCACTATGGCTACACCTTC
TRBD1,TRBJ1-2,TRBV20-1,16,many,CSASPGQGPDPYGYTF,TGCAGTGCTAGTCCGGGACAGGGGCCGGACCCCTATGGCTACACCTTC
.,TRBJ2-1,TRBV2,14,few,CASRISRNHNEQFF,TGTGCCAGCAGAATAAGCCGGAACCACAATGAGCAGTTCTTC
.,TRBJ1-1,TRBV2,15,few,CASSRERGMNTEAFF,TGTGCCAGCAGTAGAGAGAGGGGTATGAACACTGAAGCTTTCTTT
.,TRBJ2-4,TRBV18,14,few,CASSPDGFKNIQYF,TGTGCCAGCTCACCAGACGGGTTCAAAAACATTCAGTACTTC
.,TRBJ1-2,TRBV5-1,13,.,CASSPAEGYGYTF,TGCGCCAGCAGCCCCGCGGAGGGCTATGGCTACACCTTC
.,TRBJ2-5,TRBV5-6,14,.,CASSLIRSQETQYF,TGTGCCAGCAGCTTGATTCGGTCCCAAGAGACCCAGTACTTC
.,TRBJ2-1,TRBV6-2/TRBV6-3,16,few,CASSSSRSPSYNEQFF,TGTGCCAGCAGTTCCTCCAGGAGTCCCTCCTACAATGAGCAGTTCTTC
.,TRBJ2-3,TRBV18,13,.,CASSPTATDTQYF,TGTGCCAGCTCGCCAACAGCCACAGATACGCAGTATTTT
.,TRBJ1-5,TRBV12-5,16,.,CASGLVGLYSNQPQHF,TGTGCTAGTGGTTTGGTAGGACTTTATAGCAATCAGCCCCAGCATTTT
.,TRBJ2-2,TRBV7-9,13,.,CATPGTNTGELFF,TGTGCCACCCCCGGGACGAACACCGGGGAGCTGTTTTTT
.,TRBJ2-4,TRBV20-1,15,.,CSAIYGGSKENIQYF,TGCAGTGCTATTTATGGGGGCAGTAAAGAAAACATTCAGTACTTC
.,TRBJ1-2,TRBV27,13,.,CAGSPTANYGYTF,TGTGCCGGCAGTCCCACAGCTAACTATGGCTACACCTTC
.,TRBJ2-2,TRBV6-5,15,few,CASSYSQGNTGELFF,TGTGCCAGCAGTTACTCACAGGGAAACACCGGGGAGCTGTTTTTT
.,TRBJ1-2,TRBV2,14,few,CASSEVRENYGYTF,TGTGCCAGCAGTGAAGTGAGGGAAAACTATGGCTACACCTTC
TRBD1,TRBJ1-1,TRBV20-1,14,.,CSAREGTGRHEAFF,TGCAGTGCTAGAGAAGGGACAGGGAGGCATGAAGCTTTCTTT
.,TRBJ1-1,TRBV29-1,11,few,CSVEWVTEAFF,TGCAGCGTTGAATGGGTAACTGAAGCTTTCTTT
.,TRBJ1-1,TRBV29-1,13,.,CSVIRGSTTEAFF,TGCAGCGTTATCCGGGGGAGCACCACTGAAGCTTTCTTT
.,TRBJ1-1,TRBV2,12,many,CASSPRKTEAFF,TGTGCCAGCAGCCCCCGGAAGACTGAAGCTTTCTTT